Following are 14 T cell receptor beta chains from one sample sequenced in a study of blood T cell repertoires in COVID-19. Profiling relied on immunoSEQ multiplex PCR, and the TCRdb table lists in-frame clones only, not all of them. The profile covers about 340,000 clones, with around nine tenths appearing a single time and under 3.5% taken by the ten largest. Sequencing used peripheral blood. These receptor sequences come from a woman between 18 and 29 years old who had recovered from COVID-19.

The chain couples TRBV6-6 to TRBJ2-7; TRBD2 aligns across 14 bases. CDR3 length: 16 amino acids. Germline V gene sequence: CDR1 MNHNY, CDR2 SVGAGI (reference sequence). V lost 5 bases and J lost 2; bases outside the gene matches: 5. Here the CDR3 reads CASSPSTSGRAYEQYV. DNA of the CDR3: TGTGCCAGCAGTCCCTCGACTAGCGGGAGGGCCTACGAGCAGTACGTC.

The chain employs TRBV4-3 and TRBJ2-1; weak D call: TRBD2 (7 bases). CDR3 length: 15 residues. CDR1 LGHNA and CDR2 YSLEER come from the germline V gene. The V gene lost 0 bases and the J gene lost 8 bases, with 14 bases spanning the gap. The chain's CDR3 is CASSQDRRGRDEQFF. CDR3 coding DNA: TGCGCCAGCAGCCAAGATAGGCGGGGGCGGGATGAGCAGTTCTTC.

The chain uses TRBV4-2 and TRBJ2-4; 9 bases align to TRBD2. CDR1 is LGHNA and CDR2 is YNFKEQ in the germline V gene. The CDR3 totals 17 residues. Trimming removed 3 bases from V and 1 base from J; junction bases left unmatched: 7. The CDR3 DNA reads TGTGCCAGCAGCCATCCTGTAGCGGGAGCGGCCAAAAACATTCAGTACTTC. Translated: CASSHPVAGAAKNIQYF.

This clone was observed a few times. J is TRBJ2-3 and V is TRBV2; D is perhaps TRBD2 (6 bases). The germline V gene encodes CDR1 SNHLY and CDR2 FYNNEI. The CDR3 covers 14 residues. The V gene lost 4 bases and the J gene lost 1 base, with 9 bases spanning the gap. CDR3 sequence: CASSGPGGTDTQYF. In DNA form, the CDR3 reads TGTGCCAGCAGTGGACCGGGGGGCACAGATACGCAGTATTTT. Full variable domain (remainder filled in from reference TRBV2 and TRBJ2-3): EPEVTQTPSHQVTQMGQEVILRCVPISNHLYFYWYRQILGQKVEFLVSFYNNEISEKSEIFDDQFSVERPDGSNFTLKIRSTKLEDSAMYFCASSGPGGTDTQYFGPGTRLTVL.

J is TRBJ2-1 and V is TRBV7-9, with TRBD1 identical over 10 bases. CDR3 length: 15 amino acids. With 4 bases clipped from V and 8 bases from J, the junction kept 8 bases outside the gene matches. The germline V gene has CDR1 SEHNR and CDR2 FQNEAQ (reference sequence). The CDR3 spells CASSSPGQGSYEQFF. CDR3 nucleotide sequence: TGTGCCAGCAGCTCCCCGGGACAGGGGTCTTATGAGCAGTTCTTC.

The chain uses TRBV2 and TRBJ2-2; 9 bases are a match to TRBD1. Germline V gives CDR1 SNHLY, CDR2 FYNNEI. CDR3 size: 14 residues. With V trimmed by 5 bases and J by 4 bases, 2 bases remained unmatched. The CDR3 loop reads CASSRTGVTGELFF. The DNA of the CDR3 is TGTGCCAGCAGTCGGACAGGGGTCACCGGGGAGCTGTTTTTT.

The CDR3 sequence is CASSLLLAGGFDTQYF. The CDR3 DNA sequence: TGTGCCAGCAGCTTGTTACTAGCGGGGGGTTTTGATACGCAGTATTTT. The J gene is TRBJ2-3, the V gene TRBV5-6, with TRBD2 matching 12 bases. This CDR3 is built from 16 residues. The germline V gene encodes CDR1 SGHDT and CDR2 YYEEEE. V lost 1 base, J lost 6 bases, and 6 bases stayed unmatched.

This clone was detected a few times. The chain combines TRBV12-3 or TRBV12-4 with TRBJ1-3; D unresolved. This CDR3 region has 13 residues. Trimming took off 5 bases at V and 3 bases at J, with 8 bases between the two ends. The CDR3 is CASSRTIGNTIYF. The CDR3 DNA is TGTGCCAGCAGTCGAACTATTGGAAACACCATATATTTT.

The chain carries TRBV6-5 and TRBJ2-3; the match to TRBD2 covers 9 bases. CDR1 is MNHEY and CDR2 is SVGAGI in the germline V gene. V lost 5 bases and J lost 4; bases outside the gene matches: 4. The CDR3 covers 14 residues. CDR3 sequence reads: CASSPSGNSDTQYF. The CDR3 DNA reads as TGTGCCAGCAGTCCTAGCGGGAACTCAGATACGCAGTATTTT.

V usage is TRBV30 and J usage is TRBJ1-2; 9 bases map to TRBD1. The V gene's germline CDR1 is GTSNPN and CDR2 SVGIG (reference sequence). CDR3 length: 14 residues. J was trimmed by 3 bases and V by 3 bases; bases with no gene match: 5. CDR3 nucleotides: TGTGCCTGGAGCCCTAGGACAGGGGACTATGGCTACACCTTC. Protein product: CAWSPRTGDYGYTF.

The chain has TRBV7-2 and TRBJ2-7; D possibly corresponds to TRBD2 (5 bases). The CDR3 is made up of 14 amino acids. V shed 1 base and J shed 6 bases, with 13 bases lying between them. The germline CDR1 and CDR2 sequences are SGHTA and FQGNSA. CDR3 in amino acids: CASSLVGGPSEQYV. In nucleotides, the CDR3 is TGTGCCAGCAGCTTAGTAGGAGGTCCCTCCGAGCAGTACGTC.

The gene calls are TRBV5-1 and TRBJ2-1, with D maybe TRBD2 (6 bases). Germline loops: CDR1 SGHRS, CDR2 YFSETQ. CDR3 length: 17 amino acids. V was cut by 4 bases and J by 4 bases, with 21 bases left in between. The CDR3 loop reads CASSKRLNSGPYNEQFF. The CDR3 bases are TGCGCCAGCAGCAAACGACTGAATAGCGGACCGTACAATGAGCAGTTCTTC.

V gene TRBV4-3 combines with J gene TRBJ1-1; no firm D call. V lost 0 bases to trimming and J lost 3 bases, with 5 bases between them. The CDR3 has 13 amino acids. Germline V lookup: CDR1 LGHNA, CDR2 YSLEER. CDR3 nucleotide sequence: TGCGCCAGCAGCCAAGATCCGGACACTGAAGCTTTCTTT. Residues: CASSQDPDTEAFF.

V and J are TRBV11-2 and TRBJ2-1; 8 bases match TRBD1. After removal of 1 base from V and 5 bases from J, the junction contained 13 bases not matched to a gene. Germline CDR1 is SGHAT and CDR2 is FQNNGV. This CDR3 region has 18 residues. CDR3 region: CASSLVQSGDRMNNEQFF. CDR3 DNA sequence: TGTGCCAGCAGCTTAGTTCAGTCCGGGGACAGGATGAACAATGAGCAGTTCTTC.